The T cell receptor beta chain under discussion was sequenced for a study of blood T cell repertoires in COVID-19. Study-level background: Samples of COVID-19 (acute and convalescent) were obtained from the United States, Italy and Spain.

In the study's own analysis: Amplified reference gene primers provided the basis for estimating nucleated cell counts. Here immunoSEQ multiplex PCR was the method, and the copy in TCRdb shows in-frame clones only, minus some. V, J and clone size derive from that table, while D and trimming were established from the DNA sequence. The table shows over 300,000 clones, with approximately 91% occurring only once. The germline V gene has CDR1 SGHTA and CDR2 FQGNSA. The CDR3 spans 16 residues. The ends were cut back, 5 bases at V and 4 bases at J, with 17 bases in the middle. Assignment of participants to cohorts was predicated upon participant-reported clinical history.

Input material: PBMCs or T cells enriched from blood (not recorded which). The chain is built from TRBV7-2 and TRBJ2-2; maybe TRBD2 (6 bases). This TCR came from a middle-aged woman who had recovered from COVID-19. The CDR3 region has the DNA TGTGCCAGCAGCCCCGGGGGAGGAGGGTTCACCGGGGAGCTGTTTTTT. Translating it yields CASSPGGGGFTGELFF.